This is a list of T cell receptor beta chains from one sample in a study of radiotherapy plus CTLA-4 blockade in lung cancer. TCRdb's copy holds only in-frame clones and misses some; the assay was immunoSEQ multiplex PCR. The repertoire holds around 72,000 clones, around 80% seen once, with about 6.6% in the top ten. The specimen comprised peripheral blood, sampled from a patient treated with radiotherapy plus ipilimumab. These receptors originate from a human donor with non-small cell lung cancer who had a complete response to radiotherapy plus ipilimumab. Both conserved end residues are part of each CDR3. Fields, in order: D gene, V gene, clone size, J gene, CDR3 protein, CDR3 DNA. A D gene is named only where the DNA matches it firmly. Not all rows give a size; the values are once, few, many and, for expanded clones, a class.

>-|TRBV7-2|-|TRBJ1-4
CASSRQQGVNEKLFF
TGTGCCAGCAGTCGTCAACAGGGAGTAAATGAAAAACTGTTTTTT
>-|TRBV6-1|-|TRBJ2-2
CASSLQMNTGELFF
TGTGCCAGCAGTTTACAGATGAACACCGGGGAGCTGTTTTTT
>TRBD1|TRBV11-2|-|TRBJ1-1
CASSPGQGAAEAFF
TGTGCCAGCAGCCCGGGACAGGGGGCCGCTGAAGCTTTCTTT
>TRBD1|TRBV10-3|few|TRBJ1-4
CATTTGRGEKLFF
TGTGCCACTACGACAGGGCGGGGTGAAAAACTGTTTTTT
>-|TRBV7-9|-|TRBJ2-7
CASSLGVLDYEQYF
TGTGCCAGCAGCTTAGGGGTATTGGACTACGAGCAGTACTTC
>-|TRBV9|-|TRBJ1-3
CASSVGAGLSGNTIYF
TGTGCCAGCAGCGTAGGGGCAGGTCTCTCTGGAAACACCATATATTTT
>-|TRBV5-6|-|TRBJ1-4
CASSLRGGPNEKLFF
TGTGCCAGCAGCTTGAGGGGAGGGCCAAATGAAAAACTGTTTTTT
>-|TRBV5-4|-|TRBJ1-2
CASSLDGGRVYGYTF
TGTGCCAGCAGCTTGGATGGTGGCAGGGTCTATGGCTACACCTTC
>-|TRBV27|-|TRBJ2-2
CASRLPANTGELFF
TGTGCCAGCCGTTTGCCAGCTAACACCGGGGAGCTGTTTTTT
>-|TRBV6-1|-|TRBJ2-2
CASRSGANTGELFF
TGTGCCAGCAGGAGCGGAGCGAACACCGGGGAGCTGTTTTTT
>-|TRBV2|-|TRBJ2-1
CASSVRTETYNEQFF
TGTGCCAGCAGTGTCCGGACAGAAACCTACAATGAGCAGTTCTTC
>-|TRBV2|-|TRBJ1-5
CASVREGPRNQPQHF
TGTGCCAGCGTCAGGGAAGGGCCTCGCAATCAGCCCCAGCATTTT
>-|TRBV19|-|TRBJ2-6
CASSIASRTAAGANVLTF
TGTGCCAGTAGTATAGCCTCGAGGACGGCGGCTGGGGCCAACGTCCTGACTTTC
>TRBD1|TRBV6-5|-|TRBJ2-7
CASSLPGQGSEQYF
TGTGCCAGCAGTTTACCGGGACAGGGCTCCGAGCAGTACTTC
>-|TRBV30|few|TRBJ1-5
CAWSVGLNQPQHF
TGTGCCTGGAGTGTAGGCCTTAATCAGCCCCAGCATTTT
>-|TRBV30|-|TRBJ2-1
CAAVGVDEQFF
TGTGCCGCCGTCGGGGTGGATGAGCAGTTCTTC
>-|TRBV7-9|-|TRBJ1-2
CASSQWRTATF
TGTGCCAGCAGCCAATGGCGGACAGCCACCTTC
>TRBD1|TRBV2|-|TRBJ2-7
CASKGTGGLEQYF
TGTGCCAGCAAGGGGACAGGGGGCCTCGAGCAGTACTTC